Listed below are T cell receptor beta chains from one sample, sequenced in a study of neurological immune-mediated disorders. MiXCR, run by TCRdb on the 5' RACE reads, gives a single entry per CDR3 protein. The repertoire has fewer than 85,000 distinct CDR3 sequences, 15% to 20% of them found once; the top ten carry 15%. The sequenced sample was PBMCs. The receptors come from a woman in her thirties or forties in good health. CDR3s include the opening cysteine and the closing phenylalanine or tryptophan. D genes are given only for firm matches. Clone size is not always given. Where it is, it says once, few, many or a class for expanded clones.

>TRBV4-3|TRBJ1-1|many|NA
TGCGCCAATTGGGGGGAGGCTGGCCCTGAAGCTTTCTTT
CANWGEAGPEAFF
>TRBV20-1|TRBJ2-7|NA|NA
TGCAGTGCTAGAGATGTGAGGGGGGTAAACTCCTACGAGCAGTACTTC
CSARDVRGVNSYEQYF
>TRBV30|TRBJ2-3|many|TRBD1
TGTGCCTGGAGCCGGACAGGGGATACGCAGTATTTT
CAWSRTGDTQYF
>TRBV20-1|TRBJ1-6|many|TRBD1
TGCAGTGCTAGTCGCCCAGGGGGCGGGAGGAATTCACCCCTCCACTTT
CSASRPGGGRNSPLHF
>TRBV7-8|TRBJ2-1|many|NA
TGTGCCAGCAGCCGGGACATCAATGAGCAGTTCTTC
CASSRDINEQFF
>TRBV29-1|TRBJ1-1|NA|NA
TGCAGCATTCCCTCAAACACTGAAGCTCTCTTT
CSIPSNTEALF
>TRBV12-3/TRBV12-4|TRBJ1-2|many|NA
TGTGCCAGCAGTTTAACGGCAGGAGGCTACACCTTC
CASSLTAGGYTF
>TRBV20-1|TRBJ1-1|many|NA
TGCAGTGCTAGAGATAATAGGGGGGTGGCTGAAGCTTTCTTT
CSARDNRGVAEAFF
>TRBV3-1|TRBJ2-1|many|NA
TGTGCCAGCAGCCAAGAAGTTCCAAATGAGCAGTTCTTC
CASSQEVPNEQFF
>TRBV7-2|TRBJ1-1|many|NA
TGTGCCAGCAGCTTAGGGCCGGGGAACACTGAAGCTTTCTTT
CASSLGPGNTEAFF
>TRBV7-2|TRBJ2-1|many|NA
TGTGCCAGCAGCTCACTGCTAGGGTCCGAGCAGTTCTTC
CASSSLLGSEQFF
>TRBV20-1|TRBJ2-7|many|NA
TGCAGTGCTAGTGAGGTCGCAAACTCCTACGAGCAGTACTTC
CSASEVANSYEQYF
>TRBV20-1|TRBJ1-2|many|TRBD1
TGCAGTGCCCCCCGACAGGGTGGGTATGGCTACACCTTC
CSAPRQGGYGYTF
>TRBV6-2/TRBV6-3|TRBJ2-7|many|NA
TGTGCCAGCAGTTTAGAGGATCACGAGCAGTACTTC
CASSLEDHEQYF
>TRBV5-6|TRBJ1-2|many|NA
TGTGCCGGGGCGAGGAACAGTTTGGCCCACTATGGCTACACCTTC
CAGARNSLAHYGYTF
>TRBV5-1|TRBJ1-6|few|NA
TGCGCCAGCGGGGATATCGATAATTCACCCCTCCACTTT
CASGDIDNSPLHF
>TRBV5-1|TRBJ2-1|NA|TRBD1
TGCGCCAGCAGAGAAGTTACAGGGGGCGGGGATGAGCAGTTCTTC
CASREVTGGGDEQFF
>TRBV3-1|TRBJ2-7|NA|TRBD2
TGTGCCAGCAGCCAAGAGGGACTAGCGGACTCCTACGAGCAGTACTTC
CASSQEGLADSYEQYF
>TRBV7-2|TRBJ2-5|many|TRBD2
TGTGCCAGCACCCCGGGACTAGCGGCCCGCCAGGGAGAGACCCAGTACTTC
CASTPGLAARQGETQYF
>TRBV5-1|TRBJ2-3|NA|TRBD2
TGCGCCAGCAGCCGCACTCTGACTAGCGGGGGCCTCACAGATACGCAGTATTTT
CASSRTLTSGGLTDTQYF
>TRBV20-1|TRBJ2-3|many|NA
TGCAGTTGCCTGATTTGGACAGATACGCAGTATTTT
CSCLIWTDTQYF
>TRBV9|TRBJ2-5|many|TRBD1
TGTGCCAGCAGCGTTTCCGGAACAGGGGGCGAGACCCAGTACTTC
CASSVSGTGGETQYF
>TRBV5-4|TRBJ2-7|NA|TRBD1
TGTGCCAGCAGCTTAGACAGGGGGCTCAGCGAGCAGTACTTC
CASSLDRGLSEQYF
>TRBV10-3|TRBJ2-1|many|NA
TGTGCCATCAGTGAGTGGGCGGCCGAGCAGTTCTTC
CAISEWAAEQFF
>TRBV12-3/TRBV12-4|TRBJ2-3|many|TRBD2
TGTGCCAGCAGCCGCGGGGGGGCCAGCACAGATACGCAGTATTTT
CASSRGGASTDTQYF
>TRBV7-2|TRBJ2-5|many|NA
TGTGCCAGCAGCACGGGCCCAGCGACGGAGACCCAGTACTTC
CASSTGPATETQYF
>TRBV20-1|TRBJ2-3|many|NA
TGCAGTGTTGGTACTGGGGATACGCAGTATTTT
CSVGTGDTQYF
>TRBV20-1|TRBJ2-1|many|NA
TGCAGTGCCATTCCCATGGACGAGCACAATGAGCAGTTCTTC
CSAIPMDEHNEQFF
>TRBV12-3/TRBV12-4|TRBJ2-1|NA|NA
TGTGCAAGCAGTTTAGGGGGTGCGGGGTCCGATGAGCAGTTCTTC
CASSLGGAGSDEQFF
>TRBV28|TRBJ2-4|many|NA
TGTGCCAGCAGCTATCCGGGACACCTATCCCTAGCCAAAAACATTCAGTACTTC
CASSYPGHLSLAKNIQYF
>TRBV5-1|TRBJ2-1|NA|TRBD1
TGCGCCAGCAGCTTACGACAGGGGTTCGATGAGCAGTTCTTC
CASSLRQGFDEQFF
>TRBV15|TRBJ2-1|many|NA
TGTGCCACCAGGGGCGGGACAGCGACCCAGGGGAGTGCCTACAATGAGCAGTTCTTC
CATRGGTATQGSAYNEQFF
>TRBV5-1|TRBJ2-3|many|TRBD2
TGCGCCAGGACGGGTCTAGCGGGGGGCCGACCTAGCACAGATACGCAGTATTTT
CARTGLAGGRPSTDTQYF
>TRBV13|TRBJ2-3|NA|NA
TGTGCCAGCAGCTCCCTCGTTGGAGGCACAGATACGCAGTATTTT
CASSSLVGGTDTQYF
>TRBV12-3/TRBV12-4|TRBJ2-1|many|TRBD1
TGTGCCAGCAGTCCACAGGGGTCAAGCTCCTACAATGAGCAGTTCTTC
CASSPQGSSSYNEQFF
>TRBV2|TRBJ2-3|many|NA
TGTGCCAGCAGTGGGCGCGAGGAGCGTCTCACAGATACGCAGTATTTT
CASSGREERLTDTQYF
>TRBV6-1|TRBJ1-2|many|NA
TGTGCCAGCAGGGGCGGAAACTATGGCTACACCTTC
CASRGGNYGYTF